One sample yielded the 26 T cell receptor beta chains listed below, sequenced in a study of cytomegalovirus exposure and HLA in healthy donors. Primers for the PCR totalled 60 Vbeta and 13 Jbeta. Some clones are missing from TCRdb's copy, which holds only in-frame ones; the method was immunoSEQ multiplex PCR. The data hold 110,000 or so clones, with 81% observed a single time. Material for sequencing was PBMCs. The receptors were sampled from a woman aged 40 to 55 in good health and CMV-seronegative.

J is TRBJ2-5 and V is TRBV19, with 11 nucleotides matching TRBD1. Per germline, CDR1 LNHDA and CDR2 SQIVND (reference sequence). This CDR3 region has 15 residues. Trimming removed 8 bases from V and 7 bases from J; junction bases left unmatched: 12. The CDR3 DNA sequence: TGTGCCAGTTCTCCGGGACAGGGGGACCCACGGACCCAGTACTTC. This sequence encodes CASSPGQGDPRTQYF.

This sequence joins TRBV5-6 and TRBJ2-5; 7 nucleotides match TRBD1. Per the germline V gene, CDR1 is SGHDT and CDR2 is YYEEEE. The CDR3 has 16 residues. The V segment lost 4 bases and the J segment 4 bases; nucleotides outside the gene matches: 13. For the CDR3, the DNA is TGTGCCAGCAGCCTACTAACACGGACAGGTCTAGAGACCCAGTACTTC. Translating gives CASSLLTRTGLETQYF.

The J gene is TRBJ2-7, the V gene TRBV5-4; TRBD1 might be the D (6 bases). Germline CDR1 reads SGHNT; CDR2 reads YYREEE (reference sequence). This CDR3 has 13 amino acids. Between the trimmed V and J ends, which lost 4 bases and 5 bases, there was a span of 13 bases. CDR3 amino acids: CASSPLDRNEQYF. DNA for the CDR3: TGTGCCAGCAGCCCACTGGACAGAAACGAGCAGTACTTC.

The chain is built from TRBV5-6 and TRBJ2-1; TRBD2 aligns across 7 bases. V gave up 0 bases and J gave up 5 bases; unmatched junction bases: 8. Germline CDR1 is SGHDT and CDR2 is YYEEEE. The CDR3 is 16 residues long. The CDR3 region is CASSLALAGVDNEQFF. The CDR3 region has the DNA TGTGCCAGCAGCTTGGCCTTGGCGGGAGTAGACAATGAGCAGTTCTTC.

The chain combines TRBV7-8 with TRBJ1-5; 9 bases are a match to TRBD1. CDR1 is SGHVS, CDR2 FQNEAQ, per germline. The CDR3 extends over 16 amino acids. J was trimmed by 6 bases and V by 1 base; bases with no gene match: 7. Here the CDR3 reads CASSLDGTGGGQPQHF. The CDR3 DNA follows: TGTGCCAGCAGCTTAGATGGAACAGGGGGCGGTCAGCCCCAGCATTTT.

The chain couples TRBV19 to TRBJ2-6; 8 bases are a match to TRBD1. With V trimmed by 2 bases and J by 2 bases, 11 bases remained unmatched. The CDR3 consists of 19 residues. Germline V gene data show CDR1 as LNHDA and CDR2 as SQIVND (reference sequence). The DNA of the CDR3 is TGTGCCAGTAGTATAACTGGGACGGCAGGGGGCGCTGGGGCCAACGTCCTGACTTTC. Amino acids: CASSITGTAGGAGANVLTF.

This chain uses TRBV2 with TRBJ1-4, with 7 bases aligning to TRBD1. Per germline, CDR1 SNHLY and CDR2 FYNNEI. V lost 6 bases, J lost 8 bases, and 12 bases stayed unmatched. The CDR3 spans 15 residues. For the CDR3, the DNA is TGTGCCAGCAGGGAGACAGGGACAGTGGAAGAAAAACTGTTTTTT. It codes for CASRETGTVEEKLFF.

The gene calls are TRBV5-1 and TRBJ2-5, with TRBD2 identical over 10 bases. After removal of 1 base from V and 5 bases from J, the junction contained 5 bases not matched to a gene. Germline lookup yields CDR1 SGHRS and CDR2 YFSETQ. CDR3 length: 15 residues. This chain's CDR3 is CASSLPSGGGETQYF. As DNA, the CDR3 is TGCGCCAGCAGCTTGCCTAGCGGGGGAGGGGAGACCCAGTACTTC.

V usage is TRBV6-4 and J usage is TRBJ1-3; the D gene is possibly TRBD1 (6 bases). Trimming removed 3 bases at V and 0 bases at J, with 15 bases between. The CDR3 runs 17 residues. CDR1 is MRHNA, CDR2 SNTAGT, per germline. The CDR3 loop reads CASSEKSRTASGNTIYF. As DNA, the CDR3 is TGTGCCAGCAGTGAAAAGAGTAGGACAGCCTCTGGAAACACCATATATTTT.

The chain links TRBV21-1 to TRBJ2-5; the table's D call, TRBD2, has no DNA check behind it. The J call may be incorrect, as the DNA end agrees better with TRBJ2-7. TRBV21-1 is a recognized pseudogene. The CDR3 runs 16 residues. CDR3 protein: CASSRVGPIAPYEQYF. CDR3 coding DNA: TGTGCCAGCAGCCGTGTAGGGCCTATAGCGCCCTACGAGCAGTACTTC.

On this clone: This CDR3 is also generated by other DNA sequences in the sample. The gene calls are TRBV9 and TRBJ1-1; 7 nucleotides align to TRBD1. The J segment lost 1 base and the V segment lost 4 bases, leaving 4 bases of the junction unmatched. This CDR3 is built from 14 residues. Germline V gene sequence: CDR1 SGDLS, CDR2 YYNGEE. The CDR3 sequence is CASSSQGGNTEAFF. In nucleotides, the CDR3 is TGTGCCAGCAGCTCGCAGGGGGGGAACACTGAAGCTTTCTTT.

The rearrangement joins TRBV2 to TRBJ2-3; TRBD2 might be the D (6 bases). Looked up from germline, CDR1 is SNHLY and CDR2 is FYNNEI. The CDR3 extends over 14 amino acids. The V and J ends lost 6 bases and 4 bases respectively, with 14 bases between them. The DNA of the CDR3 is TGTGCCAGCAGACTAGCAACCGGGGCAGATACGCAGTATTTT. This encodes CASRLATGADTQYF.

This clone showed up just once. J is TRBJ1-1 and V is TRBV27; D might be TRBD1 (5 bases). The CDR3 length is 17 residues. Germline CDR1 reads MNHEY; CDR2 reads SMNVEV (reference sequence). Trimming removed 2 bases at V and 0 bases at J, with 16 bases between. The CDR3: CASSLAGGPKVNTEAFF. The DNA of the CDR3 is TGTGCCAGCAGTTTAGCCGGGGGACCCAAGGTGAACACTGAAGCTTTCTTT.

Written as DNA, the CDR3 is TGTGCCAGCAGTTTATCTGTGACAGGGGTGGTAGAGCAGTACTTC. Translated, it gives CASSLSVTGVVEQYF. This rearrangement joins TRBV27 to TRBJ2-7; the match to TRBD1 covers 8 bases. Per germline, CDR1 MNHEY and CDR2 SMNVEV (reference sequence). The CDR3 consists of 15 residues. The J segment lost 7 bases and the V segment lost 0 bases, leaving 8 bases of the junction unmatched.

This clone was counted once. CDR3 DNA sequence: TGTGCCAGCTCACCACCGGGCCAACGGTACAATGAGCAGTTCTTC. It yields the protein CASSPPGQRYNEQFF. The rearrangement links TRBV18 to TRBJ2-1; D is ambiguous. The V and J ends lost 0 bases and 4 bases respectively, with 10 bases between them. This CDR3 comprises 15 residues. Germline CDR1 reads KGHSH; CDR2 reads LQKENI.

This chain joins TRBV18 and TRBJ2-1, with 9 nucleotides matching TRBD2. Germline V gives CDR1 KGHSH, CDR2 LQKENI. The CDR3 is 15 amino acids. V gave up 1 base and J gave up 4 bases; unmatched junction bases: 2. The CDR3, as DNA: TGTGCCAGCTCACCACTAGCGGGGGAGTACAATGAGCAGTTCTTC. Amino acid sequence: CASSPLAGEYNEQFF.

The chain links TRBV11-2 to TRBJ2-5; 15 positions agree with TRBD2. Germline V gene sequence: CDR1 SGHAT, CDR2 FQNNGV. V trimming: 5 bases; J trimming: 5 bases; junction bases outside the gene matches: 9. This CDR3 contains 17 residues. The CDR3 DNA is TGTGCCAGCAGCCCACTCGGACTAGCGGGAGGGGGCGAGACCCAGTACTTC. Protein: CASSPLGLAGGGETQYF.

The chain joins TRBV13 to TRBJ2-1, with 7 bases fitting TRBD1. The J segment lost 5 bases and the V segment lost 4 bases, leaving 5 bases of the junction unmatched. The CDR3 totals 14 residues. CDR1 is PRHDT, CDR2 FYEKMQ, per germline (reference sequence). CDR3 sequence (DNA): TGTGCCAGCAGCTGGGGACAGAACAACAATGAGCAGTTCTTC. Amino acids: CASSWGQNNNEQFF.

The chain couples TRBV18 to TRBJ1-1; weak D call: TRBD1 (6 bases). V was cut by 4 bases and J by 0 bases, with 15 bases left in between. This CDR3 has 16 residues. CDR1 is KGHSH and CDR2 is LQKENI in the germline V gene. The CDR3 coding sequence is TGTGCCAGCTCACTTACAGCCGGGACACTGAACACTGAAGCTTTCTTT. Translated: CASSLTAGTLNTEAFF.

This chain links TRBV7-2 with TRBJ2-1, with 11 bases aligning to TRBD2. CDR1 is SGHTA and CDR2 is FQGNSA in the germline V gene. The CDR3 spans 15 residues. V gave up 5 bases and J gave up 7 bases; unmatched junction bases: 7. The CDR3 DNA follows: TGTGCCAGCAGCCAAGGTAGCGGGAGGGGTAATGAGCAGTTCTTC. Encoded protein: CASSQGSGRGNEQFF.

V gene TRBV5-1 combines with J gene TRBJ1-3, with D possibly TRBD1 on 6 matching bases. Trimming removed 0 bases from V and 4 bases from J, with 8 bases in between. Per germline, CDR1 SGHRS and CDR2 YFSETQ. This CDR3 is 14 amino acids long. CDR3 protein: CASSLATGGNTIYF. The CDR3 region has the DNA TGCGCCAGCAGCTTGGCTACAGGGGGAAACACCATATATTTT.

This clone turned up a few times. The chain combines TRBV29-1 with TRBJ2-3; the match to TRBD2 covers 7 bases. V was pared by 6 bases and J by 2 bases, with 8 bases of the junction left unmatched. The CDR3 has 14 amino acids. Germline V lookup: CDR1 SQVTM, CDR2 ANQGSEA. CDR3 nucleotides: TGCAGCGTCGCTGGGACTATCCACACAGATACGCAGTATTTT. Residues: CSVAGTIHTDTQYF.

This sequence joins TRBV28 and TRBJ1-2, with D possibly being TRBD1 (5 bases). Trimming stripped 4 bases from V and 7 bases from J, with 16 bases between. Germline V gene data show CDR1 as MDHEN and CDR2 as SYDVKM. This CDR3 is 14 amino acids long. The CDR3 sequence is CASSSTAQRSGYTF. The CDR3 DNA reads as TGTGCCAGCAGTTCGACAGCACAGCGTAGTGGCTACACCTTC.

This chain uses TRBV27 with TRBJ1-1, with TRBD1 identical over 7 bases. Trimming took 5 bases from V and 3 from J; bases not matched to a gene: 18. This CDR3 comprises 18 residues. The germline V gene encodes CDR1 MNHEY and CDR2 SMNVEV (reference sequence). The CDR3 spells CASSPHLLRQGADTEAFF. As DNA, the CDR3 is TGTGCCAGCAGTCCACACCTCCTTCGACAGGGAGCGGACACTGAAGCTTTCTTT.

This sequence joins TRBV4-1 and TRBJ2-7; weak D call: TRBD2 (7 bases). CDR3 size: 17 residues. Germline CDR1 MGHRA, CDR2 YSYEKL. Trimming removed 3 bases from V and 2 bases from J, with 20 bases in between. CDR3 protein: CASSHPLGGRDAYEQYF. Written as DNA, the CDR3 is TGCGCCAGCAGCCATCCGTTAGGGGGGAGGGACGCCTACGAGCAGTACTTC.

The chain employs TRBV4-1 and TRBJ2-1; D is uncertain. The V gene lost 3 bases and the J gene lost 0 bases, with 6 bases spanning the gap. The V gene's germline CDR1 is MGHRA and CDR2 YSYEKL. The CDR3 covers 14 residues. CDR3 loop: CASSHRSSYNEQFF. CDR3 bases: TGCGCCAGCAGCCACAGAAGCTCCTACAATGAGCAGTTCTTC.